This entry lists 20 T cell receptor beta chains sequenced from one sample in a study of Graves' ophthalmopathy and Graves' hyperthyroidism. Using RNA transcripts, the TCR beta CDR3 regions were amplified. Second-round multiplex PCR followed a first-round RT-PCR using HTBI primers. Each CDR3 protein gets one entry after TCRdb re-called the multiplex PCR reads with MiXCR. This table holds 580,000 or so distinct CDR3 sequences, less than 45% found once. The sequencing input was peripheral blood or thyroid tissue (not recorded which). The receptors come from an adult man with Graves' hyperthyroidism.

This clonotype was counted ten times or more. The chain couples TRBV5-1 to TRBJ2-7; D is perhaps TRBD2 (6 bases). The CDR3 is 12 amino acids. Deletions cut 4 bases from V and 3 bases from J, with 8 bases between. The germline CDR1 and CDR2 sequences are SGHRS and YFSETQ. CDR3 sequence (DNA): TGCGCCAGCAGCCCGGAGGGCTACGAGCAGTACTTC. As protein: CASSPEGYEQYF.

This clonotype was seen at least ten times. V and J are TRBV25-1 and TRBJ2-7; 7 bases map to TRBD1. V dropped 6 bases and J dropped 5; count of bases not matched to a gene: 4. The germline gives CDR1 MGHDK, CDR2 SYGVNS. CDR3 length: 12 amino acids. In nucleotides, the CDR3 is TGTGCCAGCAGCAGGGACAGCCACGAGCAGTACTTC. Encoded protein: CASSRDSHEQYF.

The gene calls are TRBV6-5 and TRBJ1-1; D remains unclear. This CDR3 contains 16 residues. V dropped 1 base and J dropped 1 base, with 13 bases sitting between them. Per germline, CDR1 MNHEY and CDR2 SVGAGI. CDR3 sequence: CASSYYFGQENTEAFF. In DNA, the CDR3 is TGTGCCAGCAGTTACTATTTCGGGCAGGAGAACACTGAAGCTTTCTTT.

This rearrangement joins TRBV15 to TRBJ2-5; D perhaps matches TRBD2 (5 bases). Germline CDR1 is LNHNV and CDR2 is YYDKDF (reference sequence). This CDR3 is built from 14 residues. Trimming shortened V by 0 bases and J by 4 bases, and 9 bases separated the two germline ends. The CDR3 coding sequence is TGTGCCACCAGCAGAGATCGGGATGGAGAGACCCAGTACTTC. This gives the protein CATSRDRDGETQYF.

There are many counts of this clonotype. J is TRBJ1-6 and V is TRBV20-1; possibly TRBD1 for D (6 bases). The CDR3 is made up of 15 amino acids. In germline, CDR1 is DFQATT, CDR2 SNEGSKA (reference sequence). V lost 3 bases and J lost 5, with 14 bases in between. This CDR3 is CSASKLDRDNSPLHF. CDR3 bases: TGCAGTGCTAGTAAGTTGGACAGAGATAATTCACCCCTCCACTTT.

This chain's CDR3 is CASSLDEGGEKLFF. In DNA form, the CDR3 reads TGTGCCAGCAGCTTAGATGAAGGAGGGGAAAAACTGTTTTTT. V is TRBV7-9 and J is TRBJ1-4; no clear D gene. Germline V gene sequence: CDR1 SEHNR, CDR2 FQNEAQ (reference sequence). CDR3 length: 14 amino acids. Trimming cost V 1 base and J 8 bases, with 11 bases left between them.

This clonotype showed up many times. The chain carries TRBV20-1 and TRBJ2-7, with 10 bases matching TRBD2. The CDR3 is 17 residues long. Germline CDR1 DFQATT, CDR2 SNEGSKA (reference sequence). Unmatched junction bases numbered 12, after V lost 2 bases and J lost 2 bases. DNA of the CDR3: TGCAGTGCTAGATGGGGTAGCGGGGGGTTCCGTACCTACGAGCAGTACTTC. Amino acid sequence: CSARWGSGGFRTYEQYF.

This clonotype came up many times. This sequence joins TRBV9 and TRBJ1-1; no clear D. This CDR3 is 14 amino acids long. Deletions cut 1 base from V and 0 bases from J, with 7 bases between. CDR1 is SGDLS, CDR2 YYNGEE, per germline. Here the CDR3 DNA reads TGTGCCAGCAGCGTAAAGGCCTTGAACACTGAAGCTTTCTTT. Translated: CASSVKALNTEAFF.

This clonotype was detected ten times or more. The V gene is TRBV24-1, the J gene TRBJ2-7, with a possible D match to TRBD2 (5 bases). Germline lookup yields CDR1 KGHDR and CDR2 SFDVKD. Trimming stripped 7 bases from V and 12 bases from J, with 12 bases between. The CDR3 spans 10 residues. This CDR3 is CATRLTEGYF. The CDR3 bases are TGTGCCACCAGACTTACAGAGGGGTACTTC.

This chain links TRBV9 with TRBJ1-1; 7 bases are shared with TRBD1. Per the germline V gene, CDR1 is SGDLS and CDR2 is YYNGEE. Germline trimming cut 3 bases from V and 13 bases from J; bases unmatched to any gene: 6. CDR3 length: 11 residues. The CDR3 loop is CASSDRQGIFF. CDR3 bases: TGTGCCAGCAGCGACAGACAGGGTATTTTCTTT.

At least ten counts were recorded for this clonotype. The chain recombines TRBV19 with TRBJ1-2; D is unclear. V was cut by 4 bases and J by 4 bases, with 16 bases left in between. CDR3 length: 15 residues. Germline CDR1 reads LNHDA; CDR2 reads SQIVND (reference sequence). The CDR3 DNA sequence: TGTGCCAGTAGTAACGGGCCAATCGGCGTCTATGGCTACACCTTC. Protein: CASSNGPIGVYGYTF.

This clonotype showed up many times. The chain joins TRBV12-3 or TRBV12-4 to TRBJ1-6, with 9 bases fitting TRBD1. Trimming at V came to 6 bases and at J to 9 bases, leaving 9 bases not matched to a gene. This CDR3 contains 15 residues. Here the CDR3 DNA reads TGTGCCAGCAGCAAAATGACAGGGGGGCTTTCACCCCTCCACTTT. It is translated as CASSKMTGGLSPLHF.

CDR3 in DNA: TGTGCCAGCAGCCAAGAAGACAGGGGATGGTCCTACGAGCAGTACTTC. Amino acid sequence: CASSQEDRGWSYEQYF. This chain connects TRBV5-5 to TRBJ2-7; 8 nucleotides align to TRBD1. Germline loops: CDR1 SGHKS, CDR2 YYEKEE (reference sequence). The CDR3 totals 16 residues. Trimming cost V 4 bases and J 1 base; bases outside gene matches: 10.

This clonotype has at least ten counts. The rearrangement links TRBV7-9 to TRBJ1-1, with a possible D match to TRBD1 (6 bases). CDR3 length: 13 amino acids. Germline V CDR1 and CDR2: SEHNR, FQNEAQ (reference sequence). With 4 bases removed from V and 1 base from J, the gap between germline ends came to 7 bases. The CDR3 bases are TGTGCCAGCAGCTCAGGGGAGAACACTGAAGCTTTCTTT. This gives the protein CASSSGENTEAFF.

This clonotype was counted a few times. This chain uses TRBV6-5 with TRBJ1-4; TRBD1 aligns across 7 bases. CDR1 MNHEY and CDR2 SVGAGI come from the germline V gene. The CDR3 consists of 17 residues. Trimming removed 5 bases from V and 0 bases from J; junction bases left unmatched: 9. Here the CDR3 reads CASSKGTVVATNEKLFF. The CDR3 nucleotides read TGTGCCAGCAGTAAAGGGACAGTCGTTGCAACTAATGAAAAACTGTTTTTT.

This clonotype showed up many times. V gene TRBV24-1 combines with J gene TRBJ2-2; TRBD2 aligns across 10 bases. The CDR3 covers 16 residues. With V trimmed by 4 bases and J by 5 bases, 6 bases remained unmatched. In germline, CDR1 is KGHDR, CDR2 SFDVKD. The CDR3: CATSDPSGRGTGELFF. The DNA for the CDR3 is TGTGCCACCAGTGACCCGAGCGGGAGGGGGACCGGGGAGCTGTTTTTT.

The J gene is TRBJ1-5, the V gene TRBV10-3; D perhaps matches TRBD1 (5 bases). The germline V gene encodes CDR1 ENHRY and CDR2 SYGVKD. Trimming left V 5 bases short and J 5 bases short, with 13 bases between. The CDR3 is 14 residues long. The CDR3 region is CAISSQGLDQPQHF. The CDR3 DNA sequence: TGTGCCATCAGTTCCCAGGGCTTAGATCAGCCCCAGCATTTT.

Comment on this clonotype: This is likely a read error, given that the CDR3 carries no conserved phenylalanine or tryptophan at its end. The chain has TRBV7-2 and TRBJ2-3; D unclear. This CDR3 spans 14 amino acids. Deletions cut 3 bases from V and 1 base from J, with 8 bases between. Looked up from germline, CDR1 is SGHTA and CDR2 is FQGNSA. This CDR3 is CASSFSPGTDTQYY. Here the CDR3 DNA reads TGTGCCAGCAGCTTCTCTCCCGGCACAGATACGCAGTATTAT.

The table lists this clonotype with a few counts. The rearrangement uses TRBV4-2 and TRBJ1-1, with 10 bases lining up with TRBD1. Germline V gives CDR1 LGHNA, CDR2 YNFKEQ. The CDR3 runs 15 residues. The V segment lost 0 bases and the J segment 7 bases; nucleotides outside the gene matches: 5. The CDR3 here is CASSQDDRGQGEAFF. The CDR3 nucleotides read TGTGCCAGCAGCCAAGATGACAGGGGGCAGGGTGAAGCTTTCTTT.

The rearrangement links TRBV19 to TRBJ1-5; the D gene is possibly TRBD1 (5 bases). The germline V and J ends were trimmed by 1 base and 2 bases, with 12 bases remaining between them. CDR1 and CDR2 from the germline V gene are LNHDA and SQIVND (reference sequence). CDR3 length: 16 residues. CDR3 amino acids: CASSIAEGLGNQPQHF. CDR3 coding DNA: TGTGCCAGTAGTATAGCCGAGGGACTTGGCAATCAGCCCCAGCATTTT.